Listed below are T cell receptor beta chains from one sample, sequenced in a study of control samples from healthy donors and cancer patients. The method was immunoSEQ multiplex PCR; TCRdb's version includes in-frame clones alone and lacks a portion of them. This sample carries around 120,000 clones, 88% of them seen once, and the ten largest clones take 2.3%. The sequencing input was blood. The receptors originated from a woman aged 70-85 years in good health. The CDR3 runs from the conserved cysteine through the conserved F or W. D genes are given only for firm matches. Clone sizes are given selectively: once, few, many, or a class where the clone is expanded.

J: TRBJ2-3
D: TRBD1
V: TRBV6-5
size: once
CDR3: CASSSARQGRTDTQYF
DNA: TGTGCCAGCAGTTCCGCCAGACAGGGGAGAACAGATACGCAGTATTTT

J: TRBJ2-5
D: TRBD2
V: TRBV13
size: -
CDR3: CAPSGAPQRRGGLQETQYF
DNA: TGTGCCCCCAGCGGGGCCCCCCAGCGCCGCGGGGGGCTACAAGAGACCCAGTACTTC

J: TRBJ1-1
D: -
V: TRBV3-1/TRBV3-2
size: -
CDR3: CASSQAEVGNTEAFF
DNA: TGTGCCAGCAGCCAAGCCGAAGTCGGGAACACTGAAGCTTTCTTT

J: TRBJ1-5
D: -
V: TRBV18
size: -
CDR3: CASSPTDQPNIVQPQHF
DNA: TGTGCCAGCTCACCGACAGACCAACCTAATATTGTTCAGCCCCAGCATTTT

J: TRBJ1-1
D: -
V: TRBV12-1
size: -
CDR3: CASSFEYRGGTEAFF
DNA: TGTGCCAGCAGCTTTGAGTACAGGGGAGGAACTGAAGCTTTCTTT

J: TRBJ2-4
D: TRBD1
V: TRBV24-1
size: -
CDR3: CATSESTPGQGGIQYF
DNA: TGTGCCACCAGTGAGTCCACCCCGGGACAGGGGGGCATTCAGTACTTC

J: TRBJ2-1
D: -
V: TRBV20-1
size: -
CDR3: CSAAGGNEQFF
DNA: TGCAGTGCAGCTGGAGGAAATGAGCAGTTCTTC

J: TRBJ1-4
D: -
V: TRBV5-1
size: -
CDR3: CASSFLGHNNENLFF
DNA: TGCGCCAGCAGCTTCCTCGGACATAATAATGAAAACCTGTTTTTT

J: TRBJ1-6
D: -
V: TRBV2
size: -
CDR3: CASSTFGTLVHF
DNA: TGTGCCAGCAGCACCTTCGGGACGCTAGTCCACTTT

J: TRBJ1-2
D: TRBD1
V: TRBV5-4
size: -
CDR3: CASSSRTGVANYGYTF
DNA: TGTGCCAGCAGCTCCCGGACAGGAGTAGCTAACTATGGCTACACCTTC

J: TRBJ2-2
D: -
V: TRBV27
size: -
CDR3: CASRYSGGIGGELFF
DNA: TGTGCCAGCAGATACTCCGGGGGCATAGGCGGGGAGCTGTTTTTT

J: TRBJ1-5
D: -
V: TRBV2
size: -
CDR3: CASSERGGQPQHF
DNA: TGTGCCAGCAGTGAAAGGGGAGGGCAGCCCCAGCATTTT

J: TRBJ2-7
D: TRBD1
V: TRBV11-2
size: -
CDR3: CASSLGTGAAYEQYF
DNA: TGTGCCAGCAGCTTAGGGACAGGGGCCGCCTACGAGCAGTACTTC

J: TRBJ2-3
D: TRBD1
V: TRBV24-1
size: -
CDR3: CATSDGRGTLSSTDTQYF
DNA: TGTGCCACCAGTGATGGCAGGGGGACCTTATCCTCCACAGATACGCAGTATTTT

J: TRBJ2-2
D: -
V: TRBV24-1
size: once
CDR3: CATSDSTSRDTGELFF
DNA: TGTGCCACCAGTGATTCGACCTCTCGGGACACCGGGGAGCTGTTTTTT

J: TRBJ1-2
D: -
V: TRBV5-1
size: -
CDR3: CASSMTAQGANYGYTF
DNA: TGCGCCAGCAGCATGACAGCTCAAGGAGCTAACTATGGCTACACCTTC

J: TRBJ2-5
D: TRBD2
V: TRBV2
size: -
CDR3: CASGGLAGFQYF
DNA: TGTGCCAGCGGGGGACTAGCGGGGTTCCAGTACTTC

J: TRBJ1-3
D: -
V: TRBV7-2
size: -
CDR3: CASSLEFSGNTIYF
DNA: TGTGCCAGCAGCTTAGAATTCTCTGGAAACACCATATATTTT

J: TRBJ2-2
D: -
V: TRBV21-1
size: -
CDR3: CASSIPPGRARAGELFF
DNA: TGTGCCAGCAGCATCCCTCCGGGACGAGCGCGGGCCGGGGAGCTGTTTTTT

J: TRBJ2-6
D: -
V: TRBV10-2
size: -
CDR3: CASSEWAGNLPSGANVLTF
DNA: TGCGCCAGCAGTGAGTGGGCGGGGAATCTTCCCTCTGGGGCCAACGTCCTGACTTTC

J: TRBJ2-1
D: TRBD2
V: TRBV6-4
size: -
CDR3: CASSPTSGGAGEQFF
DNA: TGTGCCAGCAGCCCCACTAGCGGGGGGGCCGGTGAGCAGTTCTTC

J: TRBJ1-5
D: -
V: TRBV4-3
size: -
CDR3: CASSQRPAEQPQHF
DNA: TGCGCCAGCAGCCAAAGACCAGCGGAGCAGCCCCAGCATTTT

J: TRBJ2-5
D: -
V: TRBV7-2
size: -
CDR3: CASSRDRPETQYF
DNA: TGTGCCAGCAGCCGAGACAGACCAGAGACCCAGTACTTC

J: TRBJ2-3
D: TRBD2
V: TRBV19
size: few
CDR3: CASSYLASGGLRGADTQYF
DNA: TGTGCCAGTAGTTATTTAGCTAGCGGGGGGCTCCGAGGGGCAGATACGCAGTATTTT

J: TRBJ1-5
D: -
V: TRBV5-1
size: -
CDR3: CASSLWLRIYSNQPQHF
DNA: TGCGCCAGCAGCTTGTGGCTCAGGATTTATAGCAATCAGCCCCAGCATTTT

J: TRBJ1-6
D: -
V: TRBV4-2
size: -
CDR3: CASSPAGGQSPLHF
DNA: TGTGCCAGCAGTCCGGCGGGGGGGCAATCACCCCTCCACTTT

J: TRBJ1-4
D: -
V: TRBV4-3
size: -
CDR3: CASSQVREKLFF
DNA: TGCGCCAGCAGCCAAGTTCGTGAAAAACTGTTTTTT

J: TRBJ1-2
D: TRBD1
V: TRBV7-3
size: once
CDR3: CASSQGTGRGYTF
DNA: TGTGCCAGCAGCCAAGGGACAGGAAGAGGCTACACCTTC

J: TRBJ1-5
D: TRBD1
V: TRBV25-1
size: once
CDR3: CASSASGQQNQPQHF
DNA: TGTGCCAGCAGTGCCTCGGGACAGCAAAATCAGCCCCAGCATTTT

J: TRBJ1-6
D: TRBD1
V: TRBV3-1/TRBV3-2
size: -
CDR3: CASSARLLTGTGGSPLHF
DNA: TGTGCCAGCAGCGCCCGCTTACTGACCGGGACAGGAGGTTCACCCCTCCACTTT

J: TRBJ1-1
D: -
V: TRBV19
size: -
CDR3: CASSPGRQPNTEAFF
DNA: TGTGCCAGTTCCCCTGGGCGACAGCCTAACACTGAAGCTTTCTTT

J: TRBJ2-5
D: -
V: TRBV2
size: few
CDR3: CASSSAPDPPYQYF
DNA: TGTGCCAGCAGTTCGGCCCCCGACCCGCCCTACCAGTACTTC

J: TRBJ1-2
D: -
V: TRBV7-9
size: once
CDR3: CASSLATAAYGYTF
DNA: TGTGCCAGCAGCTTAGCCACGGCGGCGTATGGCTACACCTTC

J: TRBJ2-1
D: TRBD2
V: TRBV3-1/TRBV3-2
size: few
CDR3: CASSPTSGGYNEQFF
DNA: TGTGCCAGCAGTCCGACTAGCGGGGGTTACAATGAGCAGTTCTTC

J: TRBJ2-2
D: TRBD1
V: TRBV5-6
size: -
CDR3: CASSVDRGLNTGELFF
DNA: TGTGCCAGCAGCGTTGACAGGGGTCTGAACACCGGGGAGCTGTTTTTT

J: TRBJ2-3
D: -
V: TRBV5-1
size: -
CDR3: CTSRAGAAGDTQYF
DNA: TGCACATCCAGGGCAGGGGCGGCTGGAGATACGCAGTATTTT

J: TRBJ2-7
D: -
V: TRBV29-1
size: -
CDR3: CSVVELGHEQYF
DNA: TGCAGCGTTGTTGAGTTGGGGCACGAGCAGTACTTC

J: TRBJ2-7
D: -
V: TRBV3-1/TRBV3-2
size: -
CDR3: CASSQMPGAGNHEQYF
DNA: TGTGCCAGCAGCCAAATGCCGGGGGCAGGGAACCACGAGCAGTACTTC

J: TRBJ1-5
D: -
V: TRBV19
size: -
CDR3: CASSMRLGGGQPQHF
DNA: TGTGCCAGTAGTATGAGGTTGGGGGGGGGTCAGCCCCAGCATTTT

J: TRBJ1-6
D: -
V: TRBV4-1
size: -
CDR3: CASSHAGGGSYNSPLHF
DNA: TGCGCCAGCAGCCACGCTGGCGGGGGCTCCTATAATTCACCCCTCCACTTT

J: TRBJ2-1
D: TRBD2
V: TRBV9
size: -
CDR3: CASTQTSGGAVEQFF
DNA: TGTGCCAGCACACAGACTAGCGGGGGGGCTGTTGAGCAGTTCTTC

J: TRBJ2-1
D: -
V: TRBV4-3
size: -
CDR3: CASSQDRRDNEQFF
DNA: TGCGCCAGCAGCCAAGATCGGAGGGACAATGAGCAGTTCTTC

J: TRBJ1-1
D: -
V: TRBV19
size: -
CDR3: CASSLEWGIMNTEAFF
DNA: TGTGCCAGTAGCTTAGAATGGGGGATTATGAACACTGAAGCTTTCTTT

J: TRBJ1-5
D: -
V: TRBV4-2
size: -
CDR3: CASSQDPAGRNQPQHF
DNA: TGTGCCAGCAGCCAAGATCCGGCAGGGCGTAATCAGCCCCAGCATTTT

J: TRBJ2-1
D: -
V: TRBV7-9
size: -
CDR3: CASSLSAEQFF
DNA: TGTGCCAGCAGCTTATCGGCTGAGCAGTTCTTC

J: TRBJ1-4
D: -
V: TRBV15
size: -
CDR3: CATSRWGGLEKLFF
DNA: TGTGCCACCAGCAGGTGGGGAGGGCTGGAAAAACTGTTTTTT

J: TRBJ2-5
D: -
V: TRBV7-9
size: -
CDR3: CASSSVRGQTQYF
DNA: TGTGCCAGCAGCTCCGTTCGGGGTCAGACCCAGTACTTC

J: TRBJ2-1
D: -
V: TRBV19
size: -
CDR3: CASSIDPATSEQFF
DNA: TGTGCCAGTAGTATAGATCCCGCGACTTCTGAGCAGTTCTTC

J: TRBJ2-5
D: -
V: TRBV11-3
size: -
CDR3: CASSLGTSETQYF
DNA: TGTGCCAGCAGCTTAGGGACTTCAGAGACCCAGTACTTC

J: TRBJ1-3
D: -
V: TRBV7-9
size: -
CDR3: CASSSGEVSGNTIYF
DNA: TGTGCCAGCAGTTCTGGGGAGGTTTCTGGAAACACCATATATTTT

J: TRBJ1-2
D: -
V: TRBV27
size: -
CDR3: CASSLGGAFRHYGYTF
DNA: TGTGCCAGCAGTTTAGGGGGGGCATTCCGACACTATGGCTACACCTTC

J: TRBJ2-2
D: TRBD1
V: TRBV15
size: -
CDR3: CATSRDRGAGELFF
DNA: TGTGCCACCAGCAGGGACAGGGGGGCCGGGGAGCTGTTTTTT

J: TRBJ1-1
D: -
V: TRBV11-2
size: -
CDR3: CASSLARGTEAFF
DNA: TGTGCCAGCAGCTTAGCCCGGGGCACTGAAGCTTTCTTT